These 7 T cell receptor beta chains came from one sample sequenced in a study of CD8+CD57+ T cells in acquired aplastic anemia. For CDR3 and TCR beta VDJ profiling, genomic DNA was the template used. TCRdb re-derived calls from the reads in MiXCR, one entry per CDR3 protein. This table has about 62,000 distinct CDR3 sequences, about 50% appearing once. The sample consisted of sorted CD4+, CD8+, or CD8+CD57+ T cells (not recorded which) from PBMCs. The receptors were gathered from a human donor in good health, serving as a control.

This chain uses TRBV24-1 with TRBJ1-2, with TRBD1 identical over 8 bases. Germline CDR1 reads KGHDR; CDR2 reads SFDVKD. The CDR3 is 14 residues long. J was trimmed by 5 bases and V by 4 bases; bases with no gene match: 5. This CDR3 is CATSDPTGEYGYTF. CDR3 nucleotide sequence: TGTGCCACCAGTGACCCGACAGGGGAATATGGCTACACCTTC.

This clonotype was recorded a few times. A much larger clone lies one base from this, so it may be a read error. The rearrangement links TRBV5-4 to TRBJ2-5; D is possibly TRBD2 (5 bases). This CDR3 spans 13 amino acids. Per the germline V gene, CDR1 is SGHNT and CDR2 is YYREEE (reference sequence). CDR3 residues: CTSSLVAQETQYF. DNA of the CDR3: TGTACCAGCAGCTTAGTAGCGCAAGAGACCCAGTACTTC. The whole variable domain, filled in from reference TRBV5-4 and TRBJ2-5, reads ETGVTQSPTHLIKTRGQQVTLRCSSQSGHNTVSWYQQALGQGPQFIFQYYREEENGRGNFPPRFSGLQFPNYSSELNVNALELDDSALYLCTSSLVAQETQYFGPGTRLLVL.

The chain has TRBV20-1 and TRBJ1-6, with 8 positions matching TRBD1. The CDR3 extends over 14 amino acids. After removal of 3 bases from V and 8 bases from J, the junction contained 6 bases not matched to a gene. Germline CDR1 is DFQATT and CDR2 is SNEGSKA (reference sequence). The CDR3 spells CSASSAGGDSPLHF. CDR3 nucleotide sequence: TGCAGTGCTAGCTCGGCAGGGGGCGATTCACCCCTCCACTTT.

The chain joins TRBV2 to TRBJ1-6, with 8 bases aligning to TRBD1. This CDR3 is 15 amino acids long. The ends lost 2 bases at V and 7 bases at J; junction bases unmatched: 4. The germline gives CDR1 SNHLY, CDR2 FYNNEI. CDR3 sequence (DNA): TGTGCCAGCAGTGAATCCCAGGGGGCAAATTCACCCCTCCACTTT. Translated: CASSESQGANSPLHF.

The chain recombines TRBV19 with TRBJ2-3, with TRBD2 identical over 9 bases. The length of the CDR3 is 11 residues. The V gene's germline CDR1 is LNHDA and CDR2 SQIVND (reference sequence). V lost 6 bases to trimming and J lost 11 bases; unmatched junction nucleotides: 3. CDR3 amino acids: CASSAGGGQYF. In DNA, the CDR3 is TGTGCCAGTAGCGCGGGAGGGGGGCAGTATTTT. The whole variable domain, filled in from reference TRBV19 and TRBJ2-3, reads DGGITQSPKYLFRKEGQNVTLSCEQNLNHDAMYWYRQDPGQGLRLIYYSQIVNDFQKGDIAEGYSVSREKKESFPLTVTSAQKNPTAFYLCASSAGGGQYFGPGTRLTVL.

This clonotype was picked up many times. The chain couples TRBV5-1 to TRBJ2-1, with 7 positions matching TRBD1. Germline V gene sequence: CDR1 SGHRS, CDR2 YFSETQ. Trimming took 0 bases from V and 1 from J; bases not matched to a gene: 10. The CDR3 is 18 residues long. This CDR3 is CASSLGDSPIPSYNEQFF. In nucleotides, the CDR3 is TGCGCCAGCAGCTTGGGGGACAGCCCTATCCCTTCCTACAATGAGCAGTTCTTC. Looking up the rest from reference TRBV5-1 and TRBJ2-1 gives the full variable domain: KAGVTQTPRYLIKTRGQQVTLSCSPISGHRSVSWYQQTPGQGLQFLFEYFSETQRNKGNFPGRFSGRQFSNSRSEMNVSTLELGDSALYLCASSLGDSPIPSYNEQFFGPGTRLTVL.

To note about this clonotype: No conserved phenylalanine or tryptophan ends this CDR3, so it is likely a read error. This chain connects TRBV10-3 to TRBJ2-7; a weak D match, TRBD1 (6 bases). The germline V gene has CDR1 ENHRY and CDR2 SYGVKD. V lost 3 bases and J 3 bases, leaving 21 bases between the germline ends. The length of the CDR3 is 17 residues. The DNA of the CDR3 is TGTGCCATCAGTGATCGTGAGGGCAGGGGCTCATTCTACGAGCAGTACTCC. Translated, it gives CAISDREGRGSFYEQYS.